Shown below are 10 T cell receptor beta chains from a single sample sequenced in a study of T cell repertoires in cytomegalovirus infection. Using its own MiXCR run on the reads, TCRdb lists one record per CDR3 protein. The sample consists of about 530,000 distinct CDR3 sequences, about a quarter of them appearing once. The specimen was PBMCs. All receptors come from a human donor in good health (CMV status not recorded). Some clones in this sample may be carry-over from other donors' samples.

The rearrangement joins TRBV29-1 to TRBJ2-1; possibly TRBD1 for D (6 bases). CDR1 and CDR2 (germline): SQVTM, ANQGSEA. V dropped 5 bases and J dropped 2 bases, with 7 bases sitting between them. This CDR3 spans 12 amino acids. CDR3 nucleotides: TGCAGCGTTACAGGGACCTACAATGAGCAGTTCTTC. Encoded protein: CSVTGTYNEQFF.

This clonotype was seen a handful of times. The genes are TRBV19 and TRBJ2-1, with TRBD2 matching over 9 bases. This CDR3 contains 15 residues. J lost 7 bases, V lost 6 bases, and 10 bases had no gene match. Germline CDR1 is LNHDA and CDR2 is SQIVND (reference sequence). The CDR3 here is CASRRLLAGKNEQFF. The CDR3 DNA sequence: TGTGCCAGTAGAAGATTGCTAGCGGGGAAAAATGAGCAGTTCTTC.

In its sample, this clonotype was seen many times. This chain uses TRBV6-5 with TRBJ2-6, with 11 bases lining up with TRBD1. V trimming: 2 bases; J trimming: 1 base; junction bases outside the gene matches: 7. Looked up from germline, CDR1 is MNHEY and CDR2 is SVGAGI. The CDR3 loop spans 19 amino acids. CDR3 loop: CASSYTGQGARSGANVLTF. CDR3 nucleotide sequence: TGTGCCAGCAGTTACACCGGACAGGGGGCTCGGTCTGGGGCCAACGTCCTGACTTTC.

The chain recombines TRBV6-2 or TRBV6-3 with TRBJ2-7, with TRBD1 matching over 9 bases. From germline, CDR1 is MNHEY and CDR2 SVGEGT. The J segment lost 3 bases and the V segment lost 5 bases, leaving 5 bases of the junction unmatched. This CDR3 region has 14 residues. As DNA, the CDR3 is TGTGCCAGCAGTACGGGACAGGGCTACTACGAGCAGTACGTC. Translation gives CASSTGQGYYEQYV.

In DNA, the CDR3 is TGTGCCAGTACCCTCGGGATCCAGCCCCAGCATTTT. Translated: CASTLGIQPQHF. V is TRBV19 and J is TRBJ1-5; no reliable D call. This CDR3 spans 12 amino acids. Germline loops: CDR1 LNHDA, CDR2 SQIVND (reference sequence). V lost 7 bases and J 7 bases, leaving 11 bases between the germline ends.

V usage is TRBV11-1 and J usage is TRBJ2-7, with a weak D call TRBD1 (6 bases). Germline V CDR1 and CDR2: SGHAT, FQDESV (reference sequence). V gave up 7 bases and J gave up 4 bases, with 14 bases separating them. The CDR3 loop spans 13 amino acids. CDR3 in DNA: TGTGCCAGCAACCAGGGGTCTTCTTACGAGCAGTACTTC. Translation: CASNQGSSYEQYF.

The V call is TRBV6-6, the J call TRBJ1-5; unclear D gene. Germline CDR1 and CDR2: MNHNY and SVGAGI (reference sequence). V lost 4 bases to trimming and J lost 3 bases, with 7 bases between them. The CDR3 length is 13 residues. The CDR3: CASSSEVNQPQHF. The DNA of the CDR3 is TGTGCCAGCAGTTCTGAGGTCAATCAGCCCCAGCATTTT.

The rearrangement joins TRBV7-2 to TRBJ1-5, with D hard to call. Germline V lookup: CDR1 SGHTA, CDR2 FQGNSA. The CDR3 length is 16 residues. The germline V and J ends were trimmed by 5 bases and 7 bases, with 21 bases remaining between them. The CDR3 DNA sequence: TGTGCCAGCAGCCCTATGTCCTCGGGGAACGTACAGCCCCAGCATTTT. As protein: CASSPMSSGNVQPQHF.

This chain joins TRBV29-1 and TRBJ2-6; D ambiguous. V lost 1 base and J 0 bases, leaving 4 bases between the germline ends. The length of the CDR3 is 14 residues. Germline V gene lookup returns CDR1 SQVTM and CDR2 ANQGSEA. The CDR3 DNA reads TGCAGCGTTGAAGGAACCTCTGGGGCCAACGTCCTGACTTTC. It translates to CSVEGTSGANVLTF.

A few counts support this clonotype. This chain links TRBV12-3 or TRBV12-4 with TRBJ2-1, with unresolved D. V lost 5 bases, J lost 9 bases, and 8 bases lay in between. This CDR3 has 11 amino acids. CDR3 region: CASSAFGEQFF. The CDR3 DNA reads TGTGCCAGCAGTGCCTTTGGTGAGCAGTTCTTC.